The 23 T cell receptor beta chains below were found in one sample sequenced in a study of OX40 agonist ivuxolimab in advanced cancers. This table comes from immunoSEQ multiplex PCR, and its TCRdb copy is limited to in-frame clones, with some not included. Seen here are about 61,000 clones, roughly 90% observed once, and the top ten hold over 20%. The input for sequencing was CD4+ or CD8+ T cells sorted from blood, taken in a trial of the OX40 agonist ivuxolimab. The receptors shown here come from an adult with an advanced solid tumor such as melanoma, head and neck, liver or kidney cancer.

The rearrangement links TRBV5-6 to TRBJ1-2, with D possibly TRBD1 on 6 matching bases. The CDR3 is 14 amino acids. Germline CDR1 reads SGHDT; CDR2 reads YYEEEE. Trimming left V 0 bases short and J 4 bases short, with 10 bases between. CDR3: CASSLVGAGYGYTF. Here the CDR3 DNA reads TGTGCCAGCAGCTTGGTGGGGGCGGGCTATGGCTACACCTTC.

The chain recombines TRBV5-1 with TRBJ1-4, with 8 bases fitting TRBD1. The CDR3 spans 18 residues. The germline gives CDR1 SGHRS, CDR2 YFSETQ. V was pared by 0 bases and J by 2 bases, with 9 bases of the junction left unmatched. The CDR3 DNA reads as TGCGCCAGCAGCTTGGGGACAGGGAAGTCGATTACTAATGAAAAACTGTTTTTT. Its translation is CASSLGTGKSITNEKLFF. Drawing the rest from reference TRBV5-1 and TRBJ1-4, the complete variable domain is KAGVTQTPRYLIKTRGQQVTLSCSPISGHRSVSWYQQTPGQGLQFLFEYFSETQRNKGNFPGRFSGRQFSNSRSEMNVSTLELGDSALYLCASSLGTGKSITNEKLFFGSGTQLSVL.

V and J are TRBV6-1 and TRBJ1-5, with D perhaps TRBD1 (6 bases). The CDR3 contains 14 residues. From germline, CDR1 is MNHNS and CDR2 SASEGT. V lost 8 bases, J lost 0 bases, and 11 bases lay in between. CDR3 DNA sequence: TGTGCCAGCGCTGACAGGTTTAGCAATCAGCCCCAGCATTTT. Its protein product is CASADRFSNQPQHF.

V and J are TRBV30 and TRBJ1-2, with a tentative D call TRBD1 (6 bases). Germline CDR1 and CDR2: GTSNPN and SVGIG (reference sequence). This CDR3 spans 12 amino acids. V lost 4 bases and J lost 6, with 12 bases in between. CDR3 region: CAWKWGPDGYTF. As DNA, the CDR3 is TGTGCCTGGAAGTGGGGGCCGGATGGCTACACCTTC.

V and J are TRBV30 and TRBJ1-5; D is undetermined. The CDR3 consists of 14 residues. Germline V CDR1 and CDR2: GTSNPN, SVGIG (reference sequence). The V end was cut by 4 bases, the J end by 0 bases, with 10 bases between. Written as DNA, the CDR3 is TGTGCCTGGAAGTCAACCTATAGCAATCAGCCCCAGCATTTT. It translates to CAWKSTYSNQPQHF.

The sample holds a few counts of this clone. V and J are TRBV5-6 and TRBJ2-3; D unclear. Germline V gene data show CDR1 as SGHDT and CDR2 as YYEEEE. V was trimmed by 2 bases and J by 2 bases, leaving 0 bases between them. The CDR3 spans 11 residues. The CDR3 region has the DNA TGTGCCAGCAGCTTCACAGATACGCAGTATTTT. It translates to CASSFTDTQYF. The entire variable domain, with the rest obtained from reference TRBV5-6 and TRBJ2-3, is as follows: DAGVTQSPTHLIKTRGQQVTLRCSPKSGHDTVSWYQQALGQGPQFIFQYYEEEERQRGNFPDRFSGHQFPNYSSELNVNALLLGDSALYLCASSFTDTQYFGPGTRLTVL.

CDR3 sequence reads: CASSLALDRIYEQFF. The CDR3 DNA reads as TGTGCCAGCAGCTTAGCCCTGGACAGAATATATGAGCAGTTCTTC. V usage is TRBV7-9 and J usage is TRBJ2-1; D is perhaps TRBD1 (6 bases). V lost 0 bases, J lost 8 bases, and 14 bases lay in between. CDR3 length: 15 residues. Looked up from germline, CDR1 is SEHNR and CDR2 is FQNEAQ (reference sequence).

The chain carries TRBV7-9 and TRBJ1-1, with TRBD1 identical over 8 bases. Germline CDR1 reads SEHNR; CDR2 reads FQNEAQ (reference sequence). The CDR3 has 14 amino acids. Losses at the gene ends were 5 bases for V and 1 base for J; bases not matched to a gene: 3. The CDR3 here is CASSPGQENTEAFF. The CDR3 DNA follows: TGTGCCAGCAGCCCGGGACAGGAGAACACTGAAGCTTTCTTT.

The V call is TRBV5-1, the J call TRBJ2-3; D remains ambiguous. Between the trimmed V and J ends, which lost 0 bases and 1 base, there was a span of 12 bases. The CDR3 spans 16 residues. The germline gives CDR1 SGHRS, CDR2 YFSETQ. CDR3 protein: CASSLAESGGTDTQYF. CDR3 coding DNA: TGCGCCAGCAGCTTGGCCGAGTCAGGTGGCACAGATACGCAGTATTTT. Filled out from reference TRBV5-1 and TRBJ2-3, the complete variable domain reads KAGVTQTPRYLIKTRGQQVTLSCSPISGHRSVSWYQQTPGQGLQFLFEYFSETQRNKGNFPGRFSGRQFSNSRSEMNVSTLELGDSALYLCASSLAESGGTDTQYFGPGTRLTVL.

The gene calls are TRBV6-6 and TRBJ2-7; 10 bases are a match to TRBD2. The germline V gene encodes CDR1 MNHNY and CDR2 SVGAGI (reference sequence). V lost 0 bases, J lost 3 bases, and 2 bases stayed unmatched. The length of the CDR3 is 15 residues. CDR3 nucleotides: TGTGCCAGCAGTTACTCGAGCGGGAGGGACTACGAGCAGTACGTC. Translating it yields CASSYSSGRDYEQYV.

V gene TRBV7-9 combines with J gene TRBJ2-1, with D unclear. Deletions cut 2 bases from V and 9 bases from J, with 11 bases between. This CDR3 comprises 13 residues. The germline gives CDR1 SEHNR, CDR2 FQNEAQ (reference sequence). The CDR3 here is CASSLPLHSEQFF. In DNA, the CDR3 is TGTGCCAGCAGCTTACCCCTCCACAGTGAGCAGTTCTTC.

The gene calls are TRBV2 and TRBJ1-5; TRBD1 agrees at 8 bases. The CDR3 has 17 residues. V lost 1 base, J lost 2 bases, and 7 bases stayed unmatched. CDR1 and CDR2 (germline): SNHLY, FYNNEI. The CDR3, as DNA: TGTGCCAGCAGTGAAGTATTGACAGGGGTCCGCAATCAGCCCCAGCATTTT. Amino acid sequence: CASSEVLTGVRNQPQHF.

The genes are TRBV2 and TRBJ1-5, with 8 bases fitting TRBD1. Germline V lookup: CDR1 SNHLY, CDR2 FYNNEI. This CDR3 is built from 15 residues. Losses at the gene ends were 6 bases for V and 5 bases for J; bases not matched to a gene: 9. CDR3 residues: CASSADRGGYQPQHF. CDR3 bases: TGTGCCAGCAGCGCTGACAGGGGAGGGTATCAGCCCCAGCATTTT.

CDR3 coding DNA: TGTGCCAGCAGTGTCGGCCGGGGTGCCAACGTCCTGACTTTC. Translation: CASSVGRGANVLTF. This chain uses TRBV6-5 with TRBJ2-6, with D possibly matching TRBD2 (5 bases). This CDR3 spans 14 amino acids. CDR1 MNHEY and CDR2 SVGAGI come from the germline V gene. The ends were cut back, 5 bases at V and 7 bases at J, with 12 bases in the middle.

This clone was seen once. The chain is built from TRBV6-5 and TRBJ2-7; TRBD2 matches at 12 bases. Looked up from germline, CDR1 is MNHEY and CDR2 is SVGAGI. V gave up 5 bases and J gave up 5 bases; unmatched junction bases: 1. The CDR3 is 13 amino acids. CDR3 sequence: CASSRTSGNEQYV. The DNA of the CDR3 is TGTGCCAGCAGTCGGACTAGCGGGAACGAGCAGTACGTC.

The chain recombines TRBV6-5 with TRBJ2-7; TRBD1 agrees at 9 bases. The CDR3 runs to 15 residues. Unmatched junction bases numbered 2, after V lost 0 bases and J lost 2 bases. CDR1 MNHEY and CDR2 SVGAGI come from the germline V gene. The CDR3 DNA sequence: TGTGCCAGCAGTTACTCGGGACAGGGAGCCTACGAGCAGTACTTC. Its translation: CASSYSGQGAYEQYF.

This clone showed up just once. V gene TRBV6-6 combines with J gene TRBJ1-5; no definite D call. Per germline, CDR1 MNHNY and CDR2 SVGAGI (reference sequence). Deletions cut 0 bases from V and 7 bases from J, with 7 bases between. CDR3 length equals 13 residues. DNA for the CDR3: TGTGCCAGCAGTTACTCGGGGATACAGCCCCAGCATTTT. It specifies CASSYSGIQPQHF.

The table lists this clone with a count of one. V and J are TRBV4-3 and TRBJ2-3; 10 bases are a match to TRBD2. CDR1 is LGHNA and CDR2 is YSLEER in the germline V gene. This CDR3 region has 16 residues. V was clipped by 4 bases and J by 5 bases; unmatched bases: 9. The CDR3 region is CASSPLLAGAGDTQYF. CDR3 nucleotides: TGCGCCAGCAGCCCGCTTCTAGCGGGAGCCGGAGATACGCAGTATTTT.

The gene calls are TRBV30 and TRBJ1-5, with 8 bases lining up with TRBD1. Per germline, CDR1 GTSNPN and CDR2 SVGIG (reference sequence). Trimming took 5 bases from V and 1 from J; bases not matched to a gene: 7. The CDR3 is made up of 15 amino acids. CDR3 region: CAWGQGSASNQPQHF. CDR3 nucleotide sequence: TGTGCCTGGGGACAGGGATCAGCGAGCAATCAGCCCCAGCATTTT.

V and J are TRBV10-3 and TRBJ1-2; D is undetermined. The V end was cut by 0 bases, the J end by 6 bases, with 14 bases between. The CDR3 contains 15 residues. From germline, CDR1 is ENHRY and CDR2 SYGVKD. The CDR3 region has the DNA TGTGCCATCAGTGAGTCCACGTCCTTTCACCATGGCTACACCTTC. This gives the protein CAISESTSFHHGYTF.

This chain joins TRBV7-9 and TRBJ2-3; D is ambiguous. Germline-derived CDR1 and CDR2 are SEHNR and FQNEAQ (reference sequence). Between the trimmed V and J ends, which lost 7 bases and 0 bases, there was a span of 8 bases. The CDR3 has 13 residues. The CDR3 sequence is CASTPLSTDTQYF. The CDR3 nucleotides read TGTGCCAGCACTCCACTTAGCACAGATACGCAGTATTTT.

The V gene is TRBV6-1, the J gene TRBJ1-6, with D perhaps TRBD1 (5 bases). The V end was cut by 2 bases, the J end by 0 bases, with 8 bases between. The length of the CDR3 is 16 residues. CDR1 MNHNS and CDR2 SASEGT come from the germline V gene. The CDR3 nucleotides are TGTGCCAGCAGTGAACGGGGGAGCTCCTATAATTCACCCCTCCACTTT. As protein: CASSERGSSYNSPLHF.

The CDR3 sequence: CASGLMWAGRGYTF. CDR3 bases: TGTGCTAGTGGTTTGATGTGGGCAGGACGAGGCTACACCTTC. This chain joins TRBV12-5 and TRBJ1-2; D unclear. V was shortened by 2 bases and J by 8 bases, with 15 bases between the two germline ends. The germline CDR1 and CDR2 sequences are LGHNT and FRNRAP. The CDR3 runs to 14 residues.